The next 18 T cell receptor beta chains were all read from a single sample in a study of cytomegalovirus exposure and HLA in healthy donors. The PCR used 60 Vbeta and 13 Jbeta primers. The protocol was immunoSEQ multiplex PCR, while the TCRdb copy is restricted to in-frame clones and leaves out a portion. The sample records 90,000 to 110,000 clones, about 15% being singletons. Sequencing was performed on PBMCs. These receptors were obtained from a female donor in good health and CMV-seronegative.

In this sample, this clone turned up a few times. This chain links TRBV5-1 with TRBJ2-7; D unclear. The CDR3 is made up of 15 amino acids. The germline V gene encodes CDR1 SGHRS and CDR2 YFSETQ. The V end was cut by 5 bases, the J end by 0 bases, with 15 bases between. The DNA for the CDR3 is TGCGCCAGCAGGGATAGCCCATACTCCTCCTACGAGCAGTACTTC. This codes for CASRDSPYSSYEQYF.

This clone appeared a few times. The J gene is TRBJ2-7, the V gene TRBV29-1; 10 nucleotides line up with TRBD1. Germline loops: CDR1 SQVTM, CDR2 ANQGSEA. The ends lost 6 bases at V and 0 bases at J; junction bases unmatched: 5. The CDR3 sequence is 14 residues long. CDR3 nucleotide sequence: TGCAGCGTCTCGGACAGGGGGAGCTCCTACGAGCAGTACTTC. Amino acid sequence: CSVSDRGSSYEQYF.

The chain has TRBV2 and TRBJ2-3, with 10 bases lining up with TRBD2. The CDR3 covers 13 residues. Looked up from germline, CDR1 is SNHLY and CDR2 is FYNNEI. After removal of 6 bases from V and 5 bases from J, the junction contained 2 bases not matched to a gene. This CDR3 reads CASRRLAGDTQYF. In DNA form, the CDR3 reads TGTGCCAGCAGACGACTAGCGGGAGATACGCAGTATTTT.

This clone was observed a few times. This chain connects TRBV28 to TRBJ2-1, with D perhaps matching TRBD2 (6 bases). CDR3 size: 16 residues. Trimming left V 5 bases short and J 2 bases short, with 16 bases between. The germline V gene has CDR1 MDHEN and CDR2 SYDVKM. CDR3 nucleotides: TGTGCCAGCAGTCCCGGGAGCTCTCTTACCTACAATGAGCAGTTCTTC. This codes for CASSPGSSLTYNEQFF.

This clone has more than one count but fewer than ten. This chain joins TRBV6-5 and TRBJ2-7, with 7 bases fitting TRBD1. The germline CDR1 and CDR2 sequences are MNHEY and SVGAGI. V dropped 0 bases and J dropped 12; count of bases not matched to a gene: 8. The CDR3 has 13 residues. This chain's CDR3 is CASSYSPGQAPYF. For the CDR3, the DNA is TGTGCCAGCAGTTACTCCCCCGGACAGGCTCCGTACTTC.

In its sample, this clone was seen a few times. The chain carries TRBV9 and TRBJ2-3; 9 positions match TRBD2. Germline assignment: CDR1 SGDLS and CDR2 YYNGEE. With 3 bases clipped from V and 4 bases from J, the junction kept 6 bases outside the gene matches. There are 15 residues in the CDR3. The CDR3 sequence is CASSASGGPPDTQYF. The CDR3 bases are TGTGCCAGCAGCGCGAGCGGGGGGCCTCCAGATACGCAGTATTTT. The complete variable domain, with remaining parts taken from reference TRBV9 and TRBJ2-3, reads DSGVTQTPKHLITATGQRVTLRCSPRSGDLSVYWYQQSLDQGLQFLIQYYNGEERAKGNILERFSAQQFPDLHSELNLSSLELGDSALYFCASSASGGPPDTQYFGPGTRLTVL.

As concerns this clone: The sample contains more than one DNA sequence encoding this CDR3. The chain recombines TRBV7-2 with TRBJ2-5; possibly TRBD2 for D (5 bases). The CDR3 is 13 amino acids. The germline V gene encodes CDR1 SGHTA and CDR2 FQGNSA. V lost 2 bases, J lost 2 bases, and 6 bases lay in between. This CDR3 reads CASSLSGQETQYF. In DNA form, the CDR3 reads TGTGCCAGCAGCTTATCGGGGCAAGAGACCCAGTACTTC.

The V gene is TRBV4-3, the J gene TRBJ2-7; 8 bases match TRBD2. The CDR3 consists of 15 residues. Looked up from germline, CDR1 is LGHNA and CDR2 is YSLEER. With 1 base clipped from V and 5 bases from J, the junction kept 7 bases outside the gene matches. The CDR3 nucleotides read TGCGCCAGCAGCCAAGCCGGGACTAGGTCTAACGAGCAGTACTTC. Translating gives CASSQAGTRSNEQYF.

This clone appeared a few times. This chain connects TRBV29-1 to TRBJ2-7; 8 nucleotides align to TRBD1. Trimming took 1 base from V and 4 from J; bases not matched to a gene: 6. The CDR3 contains 14 residues. CDR1 and CDR2 (germline): SQVTM, ANQGSEA. This CDR3 is CSVEVGTGGYEQYF. DNA of the CDR3: TGCAGCGTTGAAGTAGGGACAGGAGGTTACGAGCAGTACTTC.

This clone was observed a single time. The chain has TRBV4-2 and TRBJ2-3, with a weak D call TRBD2 (5 bases). Germline-derived CDR1 and CDR2 are LGHNA and YNFKEQ. Trimming pared 1 base from V and 3 bases from J, leaving 20 bases between. This CDR3 region has 18 residues. The CDR3 reads CASSQVLGTRTVTDTQYF. The CDR3 DNA sequence: TGTGCCAGCAGCCAAGTTCTAGGCACTAGGACGGTGACAGATACGCAGTATTTT.

This rearrangement joins TRBV4-3 to TRBJ2-1; 8 bases map to TRBD2. The CDR3 length is 15 residues. Unmatched junction bases numbered 3, after V lost 0 bases and J lost 5 bases. Germline V lookup: CDR1 LGHNA, CDR2 YSLEER. The CDR3 sequence is CASSQDQRENNEQFF. CDR3 coding DNA: TGCGCCAGCAGCCAAGACCAGCGGGAGAACAATGAGCAGTTCTTC.

The table lists this clone with a few counts. The chain is built from TRBV5-4 and TRBJ2-1, with 7 bases aligning to TRBD2. The CDR3 has 15 amino acids. CDR1 SGHNT and CDR2 YYREEE come from the germline V gene (reference sequence). The ends lost 2 bases at V and 5 bases at J; junction bases unmatched: 7. This chain's CDR3 is CASSFISSGNNEQFF. CDR3 sequence (DNA): TGTGCCAGCAGCTTCATATCCAGCGGGAACAATGAGCAGTTCTTC. The whole variable domain, filled in from reference TRBV5-4 and TRBJ2-1, reads ETGVTQSPTHLIKTRGQQVTLRCSSQSGHNTVSWYQQALGQGPQFIFQYYREEENGRGNFPPRFSGLQFPNYSSELNVNALELDDSALYLCASSFISSGNNEQFFGPGTRLTVL.

This clone was observed a few times. V gene TRBV19 combines with J gene TRBJ2-7, with 11 bases identical to TRBD1. Germline V lookup: CDR1 LNHDA, CDR2 SQIVND (reference sequence). The length of the CDR3 is 15 residues. Trimming removed 1 base from V and 7 bases from J; junction bases left unmatched: 6. CDR3 DNA: TGTGCCAGTAGTATAGCCGGGACAGGGGGTCGAGAGCAGTACTTC. This sequence encodes CASSIAGTGGREQYF.

A few counts support this clone. The CDR3 reads CASSSTRTRGYNEQFF. DNA for the CDR3: TGTGCCAGCAGCTCCACTAGGACTAGAGGCTACAATGAGCAGTTCTTC. The chain links TRBV7-9 to TRBJ2-1, with 7 positions matching TRBD2. V was pared by 4 bases and J by 3 bases, with 9 bases of the junction left unmatched. There are 16 residues in the CDR3. Germline V lookup: CDR1 SEHNR, CDR2 FQNEAQ (reference sequence).

The table lists this clone with a few counts. The chain carries TRBV28 and TRBJ2-7; a possible D gene is TRBD2 (5 bases). The germline gives CDR1 MDHEN, CDR2 SYDVKM. The CDR3 sequence is 15 residues long. The V and J ends lost 1 base and 4 bases respectively, with 14 bases between them. The CDR3 reads CASSLLSGEGYEQYF. CDR3 bases: TGTGCCAGCAGTTTATTGTCTGGTGAGGGATACGAGCAGTACTTC.

V is TRBV10-1 and J is TRBJ2-2; TRBD2 agrees at 8 bases. CDR1 and CDR2 from the germline V gene are WNHNN and SYGVQD (reference sequence). Trimming cost V 8 bases and J 6 bases; bases outside gene matches: 5. The CDR3 loop spans 13 amino acids. CDR3 DNA sequence: TGCGCCAGCCGGGAGGGAGATGCCGGGGAGCTGTTTTTT. Translation: CASREGDAGELFF.

This chain links TRBV18 with TRBJ2-2, with 7 bases lining up with TRBD2. V was pared by 6 bases and J by 4 bases, with 5 bases of the junction left unmatched. This CDR3 has 14 residues. The V gene's germline CDR1 is KGHSH and CDR2 LQKENI. CDR3 sequence: CASSGGPGTGELFF. CDR3 nucleotides: TGTGCCAGCTCGGGAGGGCCAGGCACCGGGGAGCTGTTTTTT.

The chain joins TRBV9 to TRBJ1-1; 8 bases match TRBD1. The J segment lost 4 bases and the V segment lost 4 bases, leaving 9 bases of the junction unmatched. Looked up from germline, CDR1 is SGDLS and CDR2 is YYNGEE. The CDR3 consists of 15 residues. CDR3 amino acids: CASSLTTGAGTEAFF. In DNA, the CDR3 is TGTGCCAGCAGCCTTACGACAGGGGCGGGCACTGAAGCTTTCTTT.